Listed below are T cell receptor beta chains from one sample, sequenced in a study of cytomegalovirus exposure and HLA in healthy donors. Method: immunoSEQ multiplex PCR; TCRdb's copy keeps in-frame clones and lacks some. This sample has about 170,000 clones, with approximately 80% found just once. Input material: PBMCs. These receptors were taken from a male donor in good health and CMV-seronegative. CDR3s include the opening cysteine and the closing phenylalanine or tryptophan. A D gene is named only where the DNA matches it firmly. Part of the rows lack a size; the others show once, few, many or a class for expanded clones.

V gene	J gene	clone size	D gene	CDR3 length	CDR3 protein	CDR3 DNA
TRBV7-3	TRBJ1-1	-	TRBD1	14	CASSSGTGFTEAFF	TGTGCCAGCAGCTCCGGGACAGGGTTCACTGAAGCTTTCTTT
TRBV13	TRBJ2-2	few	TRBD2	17	CASSSATRGTDTGELFF	TGTGCCAGCAGCTCCGCTACGCGGGGGACGGACACCGGGGAGCTGTTTTTT
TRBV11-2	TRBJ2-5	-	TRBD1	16	CASSTRQGARQETQYF	TGTGCCAGCAGCACCCGACAGGGGGCACGACAAGAGACCCAGTACTTC
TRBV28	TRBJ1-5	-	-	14	CASSFGGADQPQHF	TGTGCCAGCAGTTTTGGAGGGGCCGATCAGCCCCAGCATTTT
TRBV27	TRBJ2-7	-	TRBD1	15	CASSYGGQLSYEQYF	TGTGCCAGCAGCTATGGGGGACAGCTCTCCTACGAGCAGTACTTC
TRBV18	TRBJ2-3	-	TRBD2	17	CASSPLLALAVVDTQYF	TGTGCCAGCTCACCACTGCTGGCACTAGCGGTAGTAGATACGCAGTATTTT
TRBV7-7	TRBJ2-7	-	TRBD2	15	CASSLGLAEDYEQYF	TGTGCTAGCAGCCTGGGACTAGCGGAGGACTACGAGCAGTACTTC
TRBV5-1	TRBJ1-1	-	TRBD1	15	CASSLVGQGAIEAFF	TGCGCCAGCAGCTTGGTCGGACAGGGGGCCATTGAAGCTTTCTTT
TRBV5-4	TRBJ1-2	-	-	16	CASSLDPVTGSYGYTF	TGTGCCAGCAGCTTGGACCCCGTTACAGGCAGCTATGGCTACACCTTC
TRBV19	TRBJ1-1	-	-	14	CASSIRVADTEAFF	TGTGCCAGTAGTATCCGGGTTGCCGACACTGAAGCTTTCTTT
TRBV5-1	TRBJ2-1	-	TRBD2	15	CASSSRTSGYNEQFF	TGCGCCAGCAGCTCAAGGACTAGCGGGTACAATGAGCAGTTCTTC
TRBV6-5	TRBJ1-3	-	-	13	CASSYVDGGTIYF	TGTGCCAGCAGTTACGTAGACGGGGGCACCATATATTTT
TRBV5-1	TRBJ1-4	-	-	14	CASSLEAGSEKLFF	TGCGCCAGCAGCTTGGAGGCAGGGTCTGAAAAACTGTTTTTT
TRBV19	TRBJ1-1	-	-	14	CASSIDSPNTEAFF	TGTGCCAGTAGTATCGACAGCCCGAACACTGAAGCTTTCTTT
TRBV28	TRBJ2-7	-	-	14	CASSLGGGVGEQYF	TGTGCCAGCAGTTTAGGCGGAGGGGTCGGCGAGCAGTACTTC
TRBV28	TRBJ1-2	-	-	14	CASSLFKDSLGYTF	TGTGCCAGCAGTTTATTTAAGGACAGCTTGGGCTACACCTTC
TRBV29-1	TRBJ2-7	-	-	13	CSVRGQNSYEQYF	TGCAGCGTTCGCGGACAGAATTCCTACGAGCAGTACTTC
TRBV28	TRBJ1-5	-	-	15	CASSWQGQWDQPQHF	TGTGCCAGCAGTTGGCAGGGGCAATGGGATCAGCCCCAGCATTTT
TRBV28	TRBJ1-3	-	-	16	CASSLSEDRAGNTIYF	TGTGCCAGCAGCCTCTCCGAGGACAGAGCTGGAAACACCATATATTTT
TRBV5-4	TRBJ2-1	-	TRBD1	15	CASSSQIGQGNEQFF	TGTGCCAGCAGCTCCCAAATAGGACAGGGGAATGAGCAGTTCTTC
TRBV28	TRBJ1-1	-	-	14	CASSLPPGAGEAFF	TGTGCCAGCAGTCTACCCCCAGGGGCAGGTGAAGCTTTCTTT
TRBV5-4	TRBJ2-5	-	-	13	CASSLGQQETQYF	TGTGCCAGCAGCTTGGGTCAGCAAGAGACCCAGTACTTC
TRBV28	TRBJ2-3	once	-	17	CASSLPPPGVSTDTQYF	TGTGCCAGCAGTTTACCCCCTCCGGGAGTAAGCACAGATACGCAGTATTTT
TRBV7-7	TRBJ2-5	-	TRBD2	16	CASSSNLAGGMETQYF	TGTGCTAGCAGCTCCAATCTAGCGGGAGGTATGGAGACCCAGTACTTC
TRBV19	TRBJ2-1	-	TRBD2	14	CASSIRLAGNEQFF	TGTGCCAGTAGTATAAGACTAGCGGGGAATGAGCAGTTCTTC
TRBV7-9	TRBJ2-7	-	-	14	CASSYPEPPYEQYF	TGTGCCAGCAGCTACCCAGAACCACCCTACGAGCAGTACTTC
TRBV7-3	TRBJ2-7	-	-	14	CASSLRTGTYEQYF	TGTGCCAGCAGCCTCCGGACGGGGACCTACGAGCAGTACTTC
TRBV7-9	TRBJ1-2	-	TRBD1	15	CASSLRTGDNYGYTF	TGTGCCAGCAGCTTACGGACAGGGGACAACTATGGCTACACCTTC
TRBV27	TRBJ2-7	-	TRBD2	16	CASSPLTGTSGYEQYF	TGTGCCAGCAGTCCCCTAACCGGGACTAGCGGCTACGAGCAGTACTTC
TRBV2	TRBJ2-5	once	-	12	CASSEIKETQYF	TGTGCCAGCAGTGAAATAAAAGAGACCCAGTACTTC
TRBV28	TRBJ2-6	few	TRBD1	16	CASSPGQISGANVLTF	TGTGCCAGCAGTCCGGGACAGATCTCTGGGGCCAACGTCCTGACTTTC
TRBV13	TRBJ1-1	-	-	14	CASSPTGLDTEAFF	TGTGCCAGCAGCCCCACGGGGTTGGACACTGAAGCTTTCTTT
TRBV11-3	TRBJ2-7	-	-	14	CASSLEPQGSEQYF	TGTGCCAGCAGCTTAGAACCCCAGGGTTCCGAGCAGTACTTC
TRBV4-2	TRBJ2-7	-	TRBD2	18	CASSQPRTSGRVAYEQYF	TGTGCCAGCAGCCAACCCAGGACTAGCGGGAGGGTCGCCTACGAGCAGTACTTC
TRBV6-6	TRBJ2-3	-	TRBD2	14	CASSLGLATDTQYF	TGTGCCAGCAGCTTGGGACTAGCGACAGATACGCAGTATTTT
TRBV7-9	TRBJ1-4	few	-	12	CASTPGDDKLFF	TGTGCCAGCACCCCAGGGGACGATAAACTGTTTTTT
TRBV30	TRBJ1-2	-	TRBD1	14	CAWRPGDRNYGYTF	TGTGCCTGGAGGCCGGGGGACAGAAACTATGGCTACACCTTC
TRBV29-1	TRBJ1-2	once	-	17	CSVEGLEPTLRFYGYTF	TGCAGCGTTGAAGGGTTGGAGCCTACACTTCGCTTCTATGGCTACACCTTC
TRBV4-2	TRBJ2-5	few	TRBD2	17	CASSLTNSGGQQETQYF	TGTGCCAGCAGCCTCACCAATAGCGGGGGGCAACAAGAGACCCAGTACTTC
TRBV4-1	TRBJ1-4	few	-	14	CASSQIAGGEKLFF	TGCGCCAGCAGCCAAATCGCCGGAGGGGAAAAACTGTTTTTT
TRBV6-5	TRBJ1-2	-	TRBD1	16	CASSFRGQPLSYGYTF	TGTGCCAGCAGTTTCCGGGGACAGCCCTTATCCTATGGCTACACCTTC
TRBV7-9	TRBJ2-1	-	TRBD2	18	CASSLEGGRAQNYNEQFF	TGTGCCAGCAGCTTAGAAGGCGGGAGGGCCCAAAACTACAATGAGCAGTTCTTC